The source of this T cell receptor (beta chain) is a study of shared clonotypes between healthy human individuals. V lost 0 bases, J lost 2 bases, and 12 bases lay in between. The CDR3 spans 16 residues. Germline V gives CDR1 SGDLS, CDR2 YYNGEE. Some clones are missing from TCRdb's copy, which holds only in-frame ones; the method was immunoSEQ multiplex PCR. The sample has about 2.4 million clones; 90% to 95% are singletons. The clonotype originates from a man in his late teens or twenties in good health. The sequenced sample was naive CD4+ T cells sorted from blood. The subset: CD45RA+ positively selected. The rearrangement links TRBV9 to TRBJ2-1; unclear D gene. As DNA, the CDR3 is TGTGCCAGCAGCGTAGAACTGACCCGTACCTACAATGAGCAGTTCTTC. It codes for CASSVELTRTYNEQFF.